The 4 T cell receptor beta chains below all came from one sample that was sequenced in a study of T cell responses to AZD1222 COVID-19 vaccine. Only in-frame clones appear in the TCRdb table, and some are missing; sequencing was by immunoSEQ multiplex PCR. The repertoire holds 200,000 or so clones, with 75% to 90% as singletons. The source was peripheral blood, collected on day 0 of AZD1222 vaccination. These receptors came from an adult in good health.

The chain has TRBV4-1 and TRBJ1-2; 11 bases match TRBD1. Germline V lookup: CDR1 MGHRA, CDR2 YSYEKL. This CDR3 contains 16 residues. The junction had 15 bases not matched to a gene; V was cut back by 2 bases and J by 13 bases. This chain's CDR3 is CASSQSRMKDRGRFTF. CDR3 coding DNA: TGCGCCAGCAGCCAAAGCCGCATGAAGGACAGGGGGCGATTCACCTTC.

The genes are TRBV19 and TRBJ2-4; 8 nucleotides align to TRBD1. The germline V gene encodes CDR1 LNHDA and CDR2 SQIVND (reference sequence). V dropped 5 bases and J dropped 9; count of bases not matched to a gene: 6. The CDR3 runs to 13 residues. CDR3: CASSEQGVGIQYF. Here the CDR3 DNA reads TGTGCCAGTAGTGAACAGGGGGTCGGCATTCAGTACTTC. Full variable domain (missing parts from reference TRBV19 and TRBJ2-4): DGGITQSPKYLFRKEGQNVTLSCEQNLNHDAMYWYRQDPGQGLRLIYYSQIVNDFQKGDIAEGYSVSREKKESFPLTVTSAQKNPTAFYLCASSEQGVGIQYFGAGTRLSVL.

This sequence joins TRBV10-2 and TRBJ2-2; no clear D. V lost 7 bases and J lost 10, with 7 bases in between. Looked up from germline, CDR1 is WSHSY and CDR2 is SAAADI. This CDR3 contains 10 residues. CDR3 residues: CASISPELFF. The CDR3 DNA reads as TGCGCCAGCATAAGTCCGGAGCTGTTTTTT.

V usage is TRBV7-9 and J usage is TRBJ2-1; unclear D gene. The V gene's germline CDR1 is SEHNR and CDR2 FQNEAQ (reference sequence). The V gene lost 6 bases and the J gene lost 7 bases, with 22 bases spanning the gap. The CDR3 extends over 16 amino acids. CDR3 in DNA: TGTGCCAGCAGGGCGAATGGGGTGGAAATTCGGAATGAGCAGTTCTTC. It translates to CASRANGVEIRNEQFF.